Presented here are 22 T cell receptor beta chains from one specimen sequenced in a study of cytomegalovirus exposure and HLA in healthy donors. The primer mix had 60 Vbeta and 13 Jbeta primers. Profiling relied on immunoSEQ multiplex PCR, and the TCRdb table lists in-frame clones only, not all of them. Among some 100,000 clones listed, roughly 80% were seen once. The sequencing sample was made of PBMCs. The receptors shown here come from a woman aged 45-65 years in good health and CMV-seropositive.

The chain combines TRBV4-1 with TRBJ2-1; TRBD1 is a possible D gene (6 bases). Germline assignment: CDR1 MGHRA and CDR2 YSYEKL. The CDR3 sequence is 14 residues long. Trimming shortened V by 5 bases and J by 6 bases, and 14 bases separated the two germline ends. The chain's CDR3 is CASSFLGGSNEQFF. DNA of the CDR3: TGCGCCAGCAGCTTCTTAGGGGGTTCCAATGAGCAGTTCTTC.

The chain has TRBV5-4 and TRBJ2-3; D is perhaps TRBD2 (5 bases). This CDR3 region has 15 residues. The germline V gene encodes CDR1 SGHNT and CDR2 YYREEE (reference sequence). The V gene lost 2 bases and the J gene lost 0 bases, with 10 bases spanning the gap. The CDR3 coding sequence is TGTGCCAGCAGCTTTCAAAGAGGGAGCACAGATACGCAGTATTTT. Its protein is CASSFQRGSTDTQYF.

The chain carries TRBV6-5 and TRBJ1-5; 7 bases agree with TRBD1. The V segment lost 8 bases and the J segment 4 bases; nucleotides outside the gene matches: 5. Germline lookup yields CDR1 MNHEY and CDR2 SVGAGI. CDR3 size: 13 residues. The CDR3 region is CASGRQGNQPQHF. CDR3 bases: TGTGCCAGCGGACGACAGGGAAATCAGCCCCAGCATTTT.

This clone was observed a few times. The junction and the germline gene differ at one end; a read error may be behind it. V is TRBV5-4 and J is TRBJ2-6; tentative D call: TRBD1 (5 bases). CDR1 and CDR2 (germline): SGHNT, YYREEE (reference sequence). CDR3 length equals 15 residues. CDR3 sequence reads: CASSLRPSGANGLTF. The DNA of the CDR3 is TGTGCCAGCAGCTTGAGACCTTCTGGGGCCAACGGCCTGACTTTC.

V usage is TRBV9 and J usage is TRBJ2-2; 10 bases are a match to TRBD1. J gave up 5 bases and V 6 bases, and 7 bases lay outside the gene matches. CDR1 is SGDLS, CDR2 YYNGEE, per germline. This CDR3 contains 15 residues. CDR3 DNA sequence: TGTGCCAGCACCCAGGGGACAGGGGTAACCGGGGAGCTGTTTTTT. Translated, it gives CASTQGTGVTGELFF.

V gene TRBV2 combines with J gene TRBJ2-5, with TRBD2 matching 7 bases. The assigned J gene may be wrong: the sequence end matches TRBJ2-7 better. The CDR3 covers 14 residues. Germline V gene lookup returns CDR1 SNHLY and CDR2 FYNNEI. CDR3 DNA: TGTGCCAGCAATAAGGCGGGGAGGGCCTACGAGCAGTACTTC. Amino acid sequence: CASNKAGRAYEQYF.

This clone was seen only once. The rearrangement links TRBV9 to TRBJ2-3, with a weak D call TRBD1 (5 bases). The CDR3 sequence is 15 residues long. V lost 0 bases to trimming and J lost 2 bases, with 10 bases between them. CDR1 is SGDLS and CDR2 is YYNGEE in the germline V gene. The CDR3 bases are TGTGCCAGCAGCGTAGTGGGGCGGCACACAGATACGCAGTATTTT. Protein product: CASSVVGRHTDTQYF.

This chain joins TRBV7-9 and TRBJ1-1; D gene unclear. This CDR3 is built from 14 residues. V lost 1 base and J lost 3, with 9 bases in between. CDR1 SEHNR and CDR2 FQNEAQ come from the germline V gene (reference sequence). CDR3 coding DNA: TGTGCCAGCAGCTTAGAGCGGGGTGACACTGAAGCTTTCTTT. Protein: CASSLERGDTEAFF.

In its sample, this clone was seen once. The rearrangement joins TRBV9 to TRBJ2-1; 7 nucleotides align to TRBD2. Germline V gene lookup returns CDR1 SGDLS and CDR2 YYNGEE. The CDR3 extends over 16 amino acids. Trimming removed 1 base from V and 0 bases from J; junction bases left unmatched: 4. CDR3 nucleotide sequence: TGTGCCAGCAGCGTAACGGGGGAGGGCTCCTACAATGAGCAGTTCTTC. Residues: CASSVTGEGSYNEQFF.

This chain connects TRBV9 to TRBJ2-3; 15 nucleotides line up with TRBD2. Germline V gives CDR1 SGDLS, CDR2 YYNGEE. The CDR3 extends over 17 amino acids. The J segment lost 2 bases and the V segment lost 4 bases, leaving 5 bases of the junction unmatched. The CDR3 DNA reads as TGTGCCAGCAGCACCGGACTAGCGGGGGGGCCCACAGATACGCAGTATTTT. Amino acid sequence: CASSTGLAGGPTDTQYF.

The chain recombines TRBV7-2 with TRBJ2-5; D not certain. Germline V gives CDR1 SGHTA, CDR2 FQGNSA. V lost 4 bases and J lost 3, with 3 bases in between. The CDR3 is 11 residues long. DNA for the CDR3: TGTGCCAGCAGCTCCAAAGAGACCCAGTACTTC. Protein sequence: CASSSKETQYF.

V gene TRBV5-1 combines with J gene TRBJ2-5; tentative D call: TRBD1 (7 bases). The J call may be in error: the DNA end matches TRBJ2-7 better. The V gene's germline CDR1 is SGHRS and CDR2 YFSETQ. The CDR3 covers 14 residues. CDR3 in amino acids: CASSLVAGGYEQYF. The CDR3 bases are TGCGCCAGCAGCTTGGTGGCAGGGGGGTACGAGCAGTACTTC.

This sequence joins TRBV10-3 and TRBJ2-7; D not certain. The V end was cut by 0 bases, the J end by 4 bases, with 13 bases between. This CDR3 contains 15 residues. Germline values: CDR1 ENHRY, CDR2 SYGVKD. CDR3 in DNA: TGTGCCATCAGTGAGTCGGCAGCAGGCAGATACGAGCAGTACTTC. Amino acids: CAISESAAGRYEQYF.

The chain uses TRBV27 and TRBJ2-7; 13 nucleotides match TRBD2. Germline V gene lookup returns CDR1 MNHEY and CDR2 SMNVEV (reference sequence). The CDR3 loop spans 16 amino acids. V lost 5 bases and J lost 4; bases outside the gene matches: 8. CDR3 coding DNA: TGTGCCAGCAGTCCCGGGACTAGCGGGACGAGGTACGAGCAGTACTTC. This codes for CASSPGTSGTRYEQYF.

This chain connects TRBV6-1 to TRBJ2-2; 11 nucleotides line up with TRBD2. V lost 5 bases and J lost 4; bases outside the gene matches: 3. The CDR3 has 15 residues. Germline CDR1 MNHNS, CDR2 SASEGT. CDR3 nucleotide sequence: TGTGCCAGCAGTCAAGGACTAGCGGGCACCGGGGAGCTGTTTTTT. Its protein product is CASSQGLAGTGELFF.

The CDR3 DNA follows: TGTGCCAGTAGCCAGGGGGCGGGGACCCAGTACTTC. The encoded protein is CASSQGAGTQYF. The V call is TRBV19, the J call TRBJ2-5; TRBD1 agrees at 8 bases. Trimming removed 6 bases from V and 7 bases from J; junction bases left unmatched: 4. Per germline, CDR1 LNHDA and CDR2 SQIVND (reference sequence). The length of the CDR3 is 12 residues.

This chain uses TRBV7-6 with TRBJ2-5; TRBD1 agrees at 9 bases. The CDR3 spans 15 residues. Germline lookup yields CDR1 SGHVS and CDR2 FNYEAQ. The V gene end was trimmed by 5 bases and the J gene end by 5 bases; junction bases not matched to a gene: 9. The CDR3 loop is CASSLQTGGLETQYF. The DNA of the CDR3 is TGTGCCAGCAGCCTCCAGACAGGGGGGTTGGAGACCCAGTACTTC.

The rearrangement links TRBV5-4 to TRBJ2-7, with D possibly being TRBD2 (7 bases). Trimming removed 0 bases at V and 7 bases at J, with 14 bases between. The CDR3 extends over 14 amino acids. Germline V gene data show CDR1 as SGHNT and CDR2 as YYREEE (reference sequence). CDR3 in amino acids: CASSLEGGRVEQYF. Here the CDR3 DNA reads TGTGCCAGCAGCTTGGAGGGGGGGCGGGTTGAGCAGTACTTC.

This chain links TRBV11-2 with TRBJ1-1, with TRBD1 as a possible D gene (5 bases). There are 12 residues in the CDR3. CDR1 and CDR2 (germline): SGHAT, FQNNGV. V was pared by 3 bases and J by 6 bases, with 8 bases between. CDR3 bases: TGTGCCAGCAGCTTCCAGACAGCTGAAGCTTTCTTT. Translated, it gives CASSFQTAEAFF.

The V gene is TRBV19, the J gene TRBJ2-2; D call uncertain. This CDR3 is built from 13 residues. V lost 8 bases, J lost 5 bases, and 12 bases lay in between. Germline V gene lookup returns CDR1 LNHDA and CDR2 SQIVND (reference sequence). The CDR3 nucleotides read TGTGCCAGTTCCCCGGTAGTGACCGGGGAGCTGTTTTTT. Protein: CASSPVVTGELFF.

The chain employs TRBV7-9 and TRBJ1-1, with TRBD1 matching over 7 bases. CDR1 and CDR2 (germline): SEHNR, FQNEAQ (reference sequence). V gave up 4 bases and J gave up 5 bases; unmatched junction bases: 10. The CDR3 is 15 amino acids. CDR3 protein: CASSSLQGLRTEAFF. The CDR3 bases are TGTGCCAGCAGCTCGTTACAGGGGTTACGGACTGAAGCTTTCTTT.

The chain couples TRBV7-8 to TRBJ2-5, with TRBD2 as a possible D gene (6 bases). Gene TRBJ2-7 matches the end of the DNA better, so the J call may be wrong. The germline CDR1 and CDR2 sequences are SGHVS and FQNEAQ. The CDR3 contains 18 residues. The CDR3 region is CASSLAHRVLAAEYEQYF. CDR3 sequence (DNA): TGTGCCAGCAGCTTAGCACACCGGGTTTTAGCGGCGGAATACGAGCAGTACTTC.